The 14 T cell receptor beta chains in this list originate from one sample, sequenced in a study of T cell responses to AZD1222 COVID-19 vaccine. Generated by immunoSEQ multiplex PCR, the TCRdb table keeps only in-frame clones and is missing some. The sample holds some 150,000 clones, about nine tenths seen once. The sample in question was peripheral blood, obtained 28 days after the second dose of the MenACWY control vaccine. These receptors were taken from an adult who received the MenACWY meningococcal vaccine as a control.

This clone was detected once. CDR3 DNA: TGTGCCAGCAGAGATACAGGGGGCCCGTTTCTAAATGAGCAGTTCTTC. It codes for CASRDTGGPFLNEQFF. The chain couples TRBV3-1 (or the pseudogene TRBV3-2) to TRBJ2-1; 9 nucleotides match TRBD1. The CDR3 is made up of 16 amino acids. Germline-derived CDR1 and CDR2 are LGHDT and YNNKEL (reference sequence). The junction had 13 bases not matched to a gene; V was cut back by 6 bases and J by 7 bases.

V gene TRBV15 combines with J gene TRBJ1-3, with D maybe TRBD1 (6 bases). The ends were cut back, 3 bases at V and 4 bases at J, with 13 bases in the middle. This CDR3 spans 15 amino acids. Looked up from germline, CDR1 is LNHNV and CDR2 is YYDKDF (reference sequence). The CDR3 region is CATSSLDRKGNTIYF. Here the CDR3 DNA reads TGTGCCACCAGCAGCCTAGACAGGAAAGGAAACACCATATATTTT.

The V and J genes are TRBV19 and TRBJ2-4; weak D call: TRBD1 (5 bases). The length of the CDR3 is 13 residues. CDR1 is LNHDA and CDR2 is SQIVND in the germline V gene (reference sequence). V shed 8 bases and J shed 11 bases, with 19 bases lying between them. The CDR3 region has the DNA TGTGCCAGTGGTAGTATTGGGGCTGCGCTTCAGTACTTC. It codes for CASGSIGAALQYF.

This chain connects TRBV5-5 to TRBJ1-1; the D is unclear. Germline V lookup: CDR1 SGHKS, CDR2 YYEKEE (reference sequence). The V end was cut by 4 bases, the J end by 2 bases, with 12 bases between. This CDR3 spans 14 amino acids. The chain's CDR3 is CASSPHDLNTEAFF. The CDR3 DNA reads TGTGCCAGCAGCCCACATGACCTAAACACTGAAGCTTTCTTT.

The chain is built from TRBV30 and TRBJ2-1; D is undetermined. V was cut by 0 bases and J by 10 bases, with 13 bases left in between. Per the germline V gene, CDR1 is GTSNPN and CDR2 is SVGIG (reference sequence). The CDR3 totals 13 residues. In DNA form, the CDR3 reads TGTGCCTGGAGTGTGTTGGATGTCATGGAGCAGTTCTTC. Protein product: CAWSVLDVMEQFF.

The chain carries TRBV30 and TRBJ1-2, with 9 bases that match TRBD1. The CDR3 totals 15 residues. CDR1 is GTSNPN and CDR2 is SVGIG in the germline V gene (reference sequence). The DNA of the CDR3 is TGTGCTAAGGCGGCCATAGACAGGGGGAACTATGGCTACACCTTC. Translated: CAKAAIDRGNYGYTF. Using reference TRBV30 and TRBJ1-2 for the parts outside the CDR3, the full variable domain is SQTIHQWPATLVQPVGSPLSLECTVEGTSNPNLYWYRQAAGRGLQLLFYSVGIGQISSEVPQNLSASRPQDRQFILSSKKLLLSDSGFYLCAKAAIDRGNYGYTFGSGTRLTVV.

The chain has TRBV3-1 (or the pseudogene TRBV3-2) and TRBJ2-7; D may be TRBD1 (6 bases). V lost 0 bases, J lost 7 bases, and 16 bases lay in between. Germline assignment: CDR1 LGHDT and CDR2 YNNKEL (reference sequence). The CDR3 totals 15 residues. This chain's CDR3 is CASSQEPGALVEQYF. For the CDR3, the DNA is TGTGCCAGCAGCCAAGAGCCAGGGGCGCTGGTAGAGCAGTACTTC.

The chain links TRBV10-1 to TRBJ2-7; no reliable D call. Germline loops: CDR1 WNHNN, CDR2 SYGVQD (reference sequence). The CDR3 is 15 amino acids. The V gene lost 0 bases and the J gene lost 5 bases, with 14 bases spanning the gap. The CDR3 is CASSESTSVLHEQYF. CDR3 DNA sequence: TGCGCCAGCAGTGAGTCGACTTCGGTCCTCCACGAGCAGTACTTC.

The chain links TRBV11-2 to TRBJ1-1; D is undetermined. Germline CDR1 and CDR2: SGHAT and FQNNGV. V was trimmed by 6 bases and J by 1 base, leaving 12 bases between them. This CDR3 has 14 residues. In DNA form, the CDR3 reads TGTGCCAGCAGAAACAGCCAGGCGAACACTGAAGCTTTCTTT. It encodes CASRNSQANTEAFF.

The CDR3 DNA reads as TGTGCCAGCAGTGCGCTAGGGGGCTTCCAAGAGACCCAGTACTTC. Its translation: CASSALGGFQETQYF. V is TRBV6-2 or TRBV6-3 and J is TRBJ2-5, with 7 bases aligning to TRBD1. Germline-derived CDR1 and CDR2 are MNHEY and SVGEGT. The CDR3 is made up of 15 amino acids. Trimming cost V 5 bases and J 1 base; bases outside gene matches: 7.

V gene TRBV5-5 combines with J gene TRBJ1-2; D unclear. Deletions cut 0 bases from V and 4 bases from J, with 13 bases between. This CDR3 has 15 amino acids. From germline, CDR1 is SGHKS and CDR2 YYEKEE (reference sequence). CDR3 loop: CASSLEPGGPYGYTF. CDR3 nucleotide sequence: TGTGCCAGCAGCTTGGAGCCGGGAGGCCCCTATGGCTACACCTTC. The full variable domain, its missing parts supplied by reference TRBV5-5 and TRBJ1-2, is DAGVTQSPTHLIKTRGQQVTLRCSPISGHKSVSWYQQVLGQGPQFIFQYYEKEERGRGNFPDRFSARQFPNYSSELNVNALLLGDSALYLCASSLEPGGPYGYTFGSGTRLTVV.

J is TRBJ2-7 and V is TRBV9, with a tentative D call TRBD2 (7 bases). Trimming pared 4 bases from V and 6 bases from J, leaving 20 bases between. Germline V CDR1 and CDR2: SGDLS, YYNGEE. The CDR3 covers 15 residues. In DNA, the CDR3 is TGTGCCAGCAGCTCACAGGGAGGGGTCCCCTTCGAGCAGTACTTC. Translating gives CASSSQGGVPFEQYF. Full variable domain (rest looked up from reference TRBV9 and TRBJ2-7): DSGVTQTPKHLITATGQRVTLRCSPRSGDLSVYWYQQSLDQGLQFLIQYYNGEERAKGNILERFSAQQFPDLHSELNLSSLELGDSALYFCASSSQGGVPFEQYFGPGTRLTVT.

This clone has only a few counts. This chain links TRBV4-2 with TRBJ2-3; TRBD2 aligns across 10 bases. The trim removed 0 bases at V and 1 base at J, leaving 1 base unmatched. The CDR3 runs to 16 residues. Germline CDR1 LGHNA, CDR2 YNFKEQ. The CDR3 region has the DNA TGTGCCAGCAGCCAAGAAGCGGGAGGGGGCACAGATACGCAGTATTTT. Its translation is CASSQEAGGGTDTQYF.

This sequence joins TRBV29-1 and TRBJ2-5, with 11 bases identical to TRBD1. The CDR3 consists of 12 residues. Germline CDR1 reads SQVTM; CDR2 reads ANQGSEA. Unmatched junction bases numbered 7, after V lost 6 bases and J lost 10 bases. CDR3 sequence: CSVRGTGGVQYF. The CDR3 nucleotides read TGCAGCGTACGAGGGACAGGGGGGGTCCAGTACTTC.